Below, one TCR beta chain is given with its context. This record comes from a study of blood T cell repertoires in COVID-19. TCRdb's table, derived via immunoSEQ multiplex PCR, lists solely in-frame clones and lacks some. This table has 80,000 to 95,000 clones, 85% appearing once. J gave up 0 bases and V 8 bases, and 4 bases lay outside the gene matches. Per germline, CDR1 LGHNA and CDR2 YNFKEQ. The CDR3 is made up of 13 amino acids. The TCR originated in an elderly man with acute or convalescent COVID-19. The gene calls are TRBV4-2 and TRBJ2-7; 7 nucleotides agree with TRBD2. Specimen: peripheral blood. The CDR3, as DNA: TGTGCCAGCGCCCGGGACTACTCCTACGAGCAGTACTTC. Protein sequence: CASARDYSYEQYF.